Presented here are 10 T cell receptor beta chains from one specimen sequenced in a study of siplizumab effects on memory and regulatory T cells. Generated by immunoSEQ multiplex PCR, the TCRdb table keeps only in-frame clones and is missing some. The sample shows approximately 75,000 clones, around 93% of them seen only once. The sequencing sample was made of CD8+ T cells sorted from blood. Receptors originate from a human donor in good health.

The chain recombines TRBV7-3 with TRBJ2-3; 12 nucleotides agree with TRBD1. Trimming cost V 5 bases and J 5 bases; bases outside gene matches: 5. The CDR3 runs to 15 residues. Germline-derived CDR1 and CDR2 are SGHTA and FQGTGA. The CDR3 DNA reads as TGTGCCAGCAGCCCGGGACAGGGGGCGTTAGATACGCAGTATTTT. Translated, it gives CASSPGQGALDTQYF.

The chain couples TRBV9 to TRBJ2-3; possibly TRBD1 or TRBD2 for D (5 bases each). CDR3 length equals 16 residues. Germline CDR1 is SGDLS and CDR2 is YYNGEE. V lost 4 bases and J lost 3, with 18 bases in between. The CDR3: CASSLRLQGETDTQYF. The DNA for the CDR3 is TGTGCCAGCAGCCTCCGGTTGCAGGGAGAGACAGATACGCAGTATTTT.

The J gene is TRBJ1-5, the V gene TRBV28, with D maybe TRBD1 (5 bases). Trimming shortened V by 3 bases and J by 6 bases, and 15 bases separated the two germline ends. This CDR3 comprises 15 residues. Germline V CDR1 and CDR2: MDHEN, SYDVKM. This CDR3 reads CASSFFRRGGQPQHF. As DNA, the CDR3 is TGTGCCAGCAGTTTTTTTAGGAGGGGTGGTCAGCCCCAGCATTTT.

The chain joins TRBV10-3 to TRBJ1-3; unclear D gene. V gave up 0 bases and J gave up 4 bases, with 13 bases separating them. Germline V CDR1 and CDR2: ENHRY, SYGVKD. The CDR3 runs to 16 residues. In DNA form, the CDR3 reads TGTGCCATCAGTGAGTCCTCTGAACCTCCCGGAAACACCATATATTTT. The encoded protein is CAISESSEPPGNTIYF.

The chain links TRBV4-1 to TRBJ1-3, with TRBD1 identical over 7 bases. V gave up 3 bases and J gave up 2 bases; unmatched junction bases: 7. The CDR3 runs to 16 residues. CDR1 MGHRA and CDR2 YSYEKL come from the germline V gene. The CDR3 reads CASSQLDRETGNTIYF. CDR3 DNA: TGCGCCAGCAGCCAGTTAGACAGGGAGACTGGAAACACCATATATTTT.

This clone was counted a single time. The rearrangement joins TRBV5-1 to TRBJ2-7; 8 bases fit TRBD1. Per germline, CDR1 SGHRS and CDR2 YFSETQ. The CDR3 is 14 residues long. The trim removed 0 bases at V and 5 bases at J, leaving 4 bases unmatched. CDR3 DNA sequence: TGCGCCAGCAGCTTGGGACAGGGGCATCACGAGCAGTACTTC. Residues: CASSLGQGHHEQYF.

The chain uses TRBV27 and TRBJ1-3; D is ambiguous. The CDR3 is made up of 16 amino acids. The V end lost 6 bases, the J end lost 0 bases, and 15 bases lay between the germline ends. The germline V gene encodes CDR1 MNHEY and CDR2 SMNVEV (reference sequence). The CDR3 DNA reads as TGTGCCAGCAGGGGGTATTCGGGGAGCTCTGGAAACACCATATATTTT. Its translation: CASRGYSGSSGNTIYF.

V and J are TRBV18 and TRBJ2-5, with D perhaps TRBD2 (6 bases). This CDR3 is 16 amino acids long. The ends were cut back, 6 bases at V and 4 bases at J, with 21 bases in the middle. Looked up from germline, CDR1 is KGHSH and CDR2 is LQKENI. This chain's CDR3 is CASSKVGAAGAETQYF. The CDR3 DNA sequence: TGTGCCAGCTCGAAGGTTGGGGCAGCGGGTGCAGAGACCCAGTACTTC.

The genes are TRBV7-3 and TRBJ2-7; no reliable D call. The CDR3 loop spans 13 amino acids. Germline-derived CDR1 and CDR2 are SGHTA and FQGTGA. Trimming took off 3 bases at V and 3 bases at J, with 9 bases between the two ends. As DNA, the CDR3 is TGTGCCAGCAGCTTTGCCCCAAACTACGAGCAGTACTTC. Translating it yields CASSFAPNYEQYF. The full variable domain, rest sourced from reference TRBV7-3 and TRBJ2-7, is GAGVSQTPSNKVTEKGKYVELRCDPISGHTALYWYRQSLGQGPEFLIYFQGTGAADDSGLPNDRFFAVRPEGSVSTLKIQRTERGDSAVYLCASSFAPNYEQYFGPGTRLTVT.

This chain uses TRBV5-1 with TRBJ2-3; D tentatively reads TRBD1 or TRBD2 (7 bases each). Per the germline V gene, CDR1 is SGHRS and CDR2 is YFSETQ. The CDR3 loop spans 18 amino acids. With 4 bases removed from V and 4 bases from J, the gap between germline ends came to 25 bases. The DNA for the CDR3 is TGCGCCAGCAGCCCTATAAATACGGGGAGGGGGCCCGCAGATACGCAGTATTTT. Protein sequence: CASSPINTGRGPADTQYF.